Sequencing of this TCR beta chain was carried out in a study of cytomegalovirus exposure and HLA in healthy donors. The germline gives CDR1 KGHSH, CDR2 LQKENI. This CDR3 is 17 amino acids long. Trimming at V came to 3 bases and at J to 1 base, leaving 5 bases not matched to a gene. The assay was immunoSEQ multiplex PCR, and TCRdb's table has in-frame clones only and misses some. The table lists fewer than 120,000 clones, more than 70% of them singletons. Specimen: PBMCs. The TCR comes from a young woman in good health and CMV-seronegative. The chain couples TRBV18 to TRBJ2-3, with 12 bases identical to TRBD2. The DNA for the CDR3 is TGTGCCAGCTCACCTTTTACTAGCGGGGGGCGCACAGATACGCAGTATTTT. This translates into CASSPFTSGGRTDTQYF.